Below, 5 T cell receptor beta chains from the same sample are listed, as sequenced in a study of T cells in Graves' hyperthyroidism and ophthalmopathy. Template material for amplifying TCR beta CDR3 regions consisted of RNA transcripts. Primed by the HTBI set, a first-round RT-PCR was run on the TCR CDR3. Via MiXCR, TCRdb re-called the multiplex PCR reads, giving one row per CDR3 protein. The sample shows more than 450,000 distinct CDR3 sequences, 13% to 15% of them seen only once. The specimen sequenced was blood. The origin of the receptors is a woman aged 40 to 50 with Graves' hyperthyroidism.

This chain uses TRBV27 with TRBJ2-7; D is undetermined. Looked up from germline, CDR1 is MNHEY and CDR2 is SMNVEV (reference sequence). V was shortened by 7 bases and J by 0 bases, with 13 bases between the two germline ends. CDR3 size: 14 residues. The CDR3 nucleotides are TGTGCCAGCAAAGTAGGAACGACCTCCTACGAGCAGTACTTC. Amino acids: CASKVGTTSYEQYF.

Many counts were recorded for this clonotype. The chain uses TRBV7-9 and TRBJ1-1, with D possibly matching TRBD1 (5 bases). The V end was cut by 5 bases, the J end by 8 bases, with 12 bases between. The CDR3 spans 12 residues. The germline gives CDR1 SEHNR, CDR2 FQNEAQ (reference sequence). Written as DNA, the CDR3 is TGTGCCAGCAGCCGGGGCCTCCGGGAAGCTTTCTTT. Encoded protein: CASSRGLREAFF.

This clonotype was detected a few times. The V gene is TRBV20-1, the J gene TRBJ2-7, with 8 nucleotides matching TRBD2. The CDR3 has 13 residues. With V trimmed by 6 bases and J by 4 bases, 8 bases remained unmatched. Germline V gene lookup returns CDR1 DFQATT and CDR2 SNEGSKA (reference sequence). CDR3 in amino acids: CSAKRESLYEQYF. CDR3 nucleotide sequence: TGCAGTGCCAAGCGGGAGTCTTTGTACGAGCAGTACTTC.

This clonotype was detected many times. The CDR3 loop reads CASSYSGHSSSGNTIYF. The CDR3 bases are TGTGCCAGCAGTTACTCGGGGCACTCCAGCTCTGGAAACACCATATATTTT. The chain recombines TRBV6-5 with TRBJ1-3; a possible D gene is TRBD1 (5 bases). The CDR3 runs 17 residues. The germline V gene has CDR1 MNHEY and CDR2 SVGAGI. Trimming left V 0 bases short and J 0 bases short, with 12 bases between.

This clonotype was counted many times. The chain employs TRBV6-5 and TRBJ2-3; the match to TRBD2 covers 14 bases. This CDR3 region has 18 residues. CDR1 is MNHEY and CDR2 is SVGAGI in the germline V gene. V lost 2 bases and J lost 4; bases outside the gene matches: 8. The CDR3 sequence: CASSYNSPGLAGADTQYF. DNA for the CDR3: TGTGCCAGCAGTTACAACTCGCCGGGACTAGCGGGAGCAGATACGCAGTATTTT.